This T cell receptor (beta chain) stems from a study of blood T cells in healthy people across ages. A minimum of 6.5 million PBMCs was isolated per sample. Combining a sample-barcoded 5' primer with a J-beta primer mix, a second PCR ran for about 6 to 11 cycles. A minimum of 2.5 million CDR3-containing paired-end reads was obtained for each sample. Each CDR3 protein gets one entry after TCRdb re-called the 5' RACE reads with MiXCR. The sample has 750,000 to 950,000 distinct CDR3 sequences, roughly 26% seen once; the top ten hold 2.5% to 3.5%. This clonotype was seen a few times. These data were also reused for a study on T cells of mothers and their children. From that study: Related mother-child pairs shared marginally more repertoire than unrelated pairs, though not significantly.

The TCR was taken from a boy aged 5-17 years in good health. The sequenced material came from blood.

The CDR3 sequence is CSVEGTGFNYGYTF. The CDR3 nucleotides are TGCAGCGTTGAAGGGACAGGGTTTAACTATGGCTACACCTTC. The chain uses TRBV29-1 and TRBJ1-2; 8 nucleotides agree with TRBD1. The CDR3 covers 14 residues. V shed 1 base, J shed 1 base, and the junction held 2 bases outside the gene matches. The germline V gene encodes CDR1 SQVTM and CDR2 ANQGSEA.